The rows below give T cell receptor beta chains drawn from one sample of a study of CD8+ T cells in alopecia areata. TCRdb keeps only in-frame clones here, not all; method: immunoSEQ multiplex PCR. The repertoire has some 130,000 clones, around 49% of them found once; the top ten carry around a sixth. The material sequenced was CD8+ T cells sorted from blood, taken at week 0. Every receptor here comes from a human donor with alopecia areata. The CDR3 runs from the conserved cysteine through the conserved F or W. The D gene is left open where the match is weak. For some rows the clone size is stated as once, few or many, or as a class when expanded; others skip it.

clone size	V gene	J gene	D gene	CDR3 length	CDR3 DNA	CDR3 protein
-	TRBV4-1	TRBJ2-5	-	11	TGCGCCAGCAGCCAAGATGAGACCCAGTACTTC	CASSQDETQYF
few	TRBV9	TRBJ2-3	-	14	TGTGCCAGCAGCGCCATCTCAGGCACAGATACGCAGTATTTT	CASSAISGTDTQYF
once	TRBV4-1	TRBJ2-7	TRBD1	15	TGCGCCAGCAGCCCCGGGACAGGGGGTCCGGGGGAGCAGTACTTC	CASSPGTGGPGEQYF
few	TRBV30	TRBJ2-3	-	12	TGTGCCTGGAGGGACAACACAGATACGCAGTATTTT	CAWRDNTDTQYF
-	TRBV15	TRBJ2-7	TRBD1	16	TGTGCCACCAGCACCCCAGGGACAGGAGTTTACTACGAGCAGTACTTC	CATSTPGTGVYYEQYF
-	TRBV5-6	TRBJ1-1	TRBD1	16	TGTGCCAGCAGCCCCGACAGGGACGGGGTGGGCACTGAAGCTTTCTTT	CASSPDRDGVGTEAFF
-	TRBV28	TRBJ2-1	-	14	TGTGCCAGCAGGACCTCCGGGTCCTACAATGAGCAGTTCTTC	CASRTSGSYNEQFF
many	TRBV30	TRBJ2-2	TRBD2	16	TGTGCCTGGAGTGTACGTGGTAGCGGGGGTACCGGGGAGCTGTTTTTT	CAWSVRGSGGTGELFF
-	TRBV11-2	TRBJ2-7	-	12	TGTGCCAGCAGCCACGACTCCTACGAGCAGTACTTC	CASSHDSYEQYF
-	TRBV9	TRBJ1-6	TRBD1	14	TGTGCCAGCAGCGTAGGGGACAGCTATTCACCCCTCCACTTT	CASSVGDSYSPLHF
few	TRBV12-5	TRBJ2-1	-	12	TGTGCTAGTGCCTTCCCCCCCCATGAGCAGTTCTTC	CASAFPPHEQFF
-	TRBV5-4	TRBJ2-5	TRBD2	15	TGTGCCAGCAGCTTGGGAAGCGGGGGGGAAGAGACCCAGTACTTC	CASSLGSGGEETQYF
-	TRBV29-1	TRBJ2-3	TRBD1	15	TGCAGCGTTGATGACCGGGACAGGGGAACAGATACGCAGTATTTT	CSVDDRDRGTDTQYF
-	TRBV20-1	TRBJ1-1	TRBD1	11	TGCAGTGCTAGATGGGGACAGGAAGCTTTCTTT	CSARWGQEAFF
-	TRBV2	TRBJ2-7	TRBD1	14	TGTGCCAGCAGTACAGGGGGCGAAGGATACGAGCAGTACTTC	CASSTGGEGYEQYF
-	TRBV11-2	TRBJ2-1	TRBD1	12	TGTGCCAGCAGCCGACAGGGGTATGAGCAGTTCTTC	CASSRQGYEQFF
-	TRBV6-1	TRBJ2-3	TRBD2	17	TGTGCCAGCAGTGAATATCCTAGCGGGAAGAGCACAGATACGCAGTATTTT	CASSEYPSGKSTDTQYF
-	TRBV5-4	TRBJ1-5	-	14	TGTGCCAGCAGCTGGCACACTAGCAATCAGCCCCAGCATTTT	CASSWHTSNQPQHF
-	TRBV5-6	TRBJ2-3	TRBD2	15	TGTGCCAGCATCCTAGCGGGGGGACGCACAGATACGCAGTATTTT	CASILAGGRTDTQYF
-	TRBV4-2	TRBJ2-5	-	16	TGTGCCAGCAGCCAAGATCGAGAGGGGCTAAAAGAGACCCAGTACTTC	CASSQDREGLKETQYF
-	TRBV7-3	TRBJ2-7	-	15	TGTGCCAGCAGCTTGGGAGGCGGACGGGCCTACGAGCAGTACTTC	CASSLGGGRAYEQYF
-	TRBV29-1	TRBJ1-1	-	10	TGCAGCGCTAAGGACTCTGAAGCTTTCTTT	CSAKDSEAFF
few	TRBV7-9	TRBJ2-1	-	15	TGTGCCAGCAGCTTAGTAAGGGGGATAGGGAATGAGCAGTTCTTC	CASSLVRGIGNEQFF
few	TRBV13	TRBJ1-1	-	13	TGTGCCAGCAGCTCGGACAGTCTTACTGAAGCTTTCTTT	CASSSDSLTEAFF
few	TRBV15	TRBJ2-3	TRBD2	15	TGTGCCACCAGCGGAAGCGGGGGGGCCACAGATACGCAGTATTTT	CATSGSGGATDTQYF
-	TRBV13	TRBJ1-1	-	14	TGTGCCAGCAGCGTCAGGGGTAGTGGCACTGAAGCTTTCTTT	CASSVRGSGTEAFF
-	TRBV4-1	TRBJ2-3	-	14	TGCGCCAGCAGCCAAGGTCAGGTCGTAAATACGCAGTATTTT	CASSQGQVVNTQYF
few	TRBV7-9	TRBJ1-3	-	14	TGTGCCAGCGGACTGGGAATCCTTGGAAACACCATATATTTT	CASGLGILGNTIYF
-	TRBV5-6	TRBJ1-5	TRBD1	14	TGTGCCAGCAGCAAGACAGGGTTCAATCAGCCCCAGCATTTT	CASSKTGFNQPQHF
-	TRBV11-2	TRBJ1-1	-	15	TGTGCCAGCAGCTTAGATGGGGATTTGAACACTGAAGCTTTCTTT	CASSLDGDLNTEAFF
few	TRBV30	TRBJ2-1	TRBD2	14	TGTGCCTGGAGTGTCCGGGGGGGTGGTAATGAGCAGTTCTTC	CAWSVRGGGNEQFF
few	TRBV7-9	TRBJ2-5	-	12	TGTGCCAGCAGCCTTACTTCAGAGACCCAGTACTTC	CASSLTSETQYF
-	TRBV29-1	TRBJ2-1	TRBD1	13	TGCAGCGTTCGGGACAGTTCCTACAATGAGCAGTTCTTC	CSVRDSSYNEQFF
-	TRBV9	TRBJ2-7	-	13	TGTGCCAGCAGCGGGGACCCAGTTGAGGAGCAGTACTTC	CASSGDPVEEQYF
-	TRBV19	TRBJ2-7	-	13	TGTGCCAGTAGTATAGGTACCTCCTACGAGCAGTACTTC	CASSIGTSYEQYF